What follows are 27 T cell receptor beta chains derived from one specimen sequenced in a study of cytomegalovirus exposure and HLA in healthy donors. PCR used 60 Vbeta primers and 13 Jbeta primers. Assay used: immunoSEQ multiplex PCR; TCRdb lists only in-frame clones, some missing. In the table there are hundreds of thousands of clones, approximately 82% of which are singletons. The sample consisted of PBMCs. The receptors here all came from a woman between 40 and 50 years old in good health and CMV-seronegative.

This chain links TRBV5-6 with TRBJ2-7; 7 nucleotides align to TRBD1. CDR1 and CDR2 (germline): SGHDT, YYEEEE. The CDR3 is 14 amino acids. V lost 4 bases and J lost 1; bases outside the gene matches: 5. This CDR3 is CASSPRQGSYEQYF. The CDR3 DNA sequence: TGTGCCAGCAGCCCTAGACAGGGATCCTACGAGCAGTACTTC.

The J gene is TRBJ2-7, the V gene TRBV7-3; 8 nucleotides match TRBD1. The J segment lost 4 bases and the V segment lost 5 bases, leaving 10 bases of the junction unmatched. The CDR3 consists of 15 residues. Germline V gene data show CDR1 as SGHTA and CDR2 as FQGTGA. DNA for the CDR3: TGTGCCAGCAGCGATCCGGGACAGGCAAGATACGAGCAGTACTTC. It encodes CASSDPGQARYEQYF.

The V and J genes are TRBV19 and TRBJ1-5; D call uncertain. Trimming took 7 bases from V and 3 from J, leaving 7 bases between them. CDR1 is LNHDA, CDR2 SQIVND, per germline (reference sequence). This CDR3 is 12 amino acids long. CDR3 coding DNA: TGTGCCAGTACCCGGGACAATCAGCCCCAGCATTTT. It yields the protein CASTRDNQPQHF.

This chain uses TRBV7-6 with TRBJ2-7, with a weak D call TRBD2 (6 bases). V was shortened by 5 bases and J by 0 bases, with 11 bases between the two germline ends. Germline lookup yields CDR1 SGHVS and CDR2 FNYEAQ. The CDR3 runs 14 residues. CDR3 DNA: TGTGCCAGCAGCCGGGAGACAGCCTCCTACGAGCAGTACTTC. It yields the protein CASSRETASYEQYF.

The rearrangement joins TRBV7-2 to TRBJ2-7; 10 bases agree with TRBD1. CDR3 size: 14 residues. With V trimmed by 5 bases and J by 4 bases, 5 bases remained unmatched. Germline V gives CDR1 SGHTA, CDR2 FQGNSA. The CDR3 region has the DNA TGTGCCAGCAGCCACTGGACAGGGGGTTACGAGCAGTACTTC. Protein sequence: CASSHWTGGYEQYF.

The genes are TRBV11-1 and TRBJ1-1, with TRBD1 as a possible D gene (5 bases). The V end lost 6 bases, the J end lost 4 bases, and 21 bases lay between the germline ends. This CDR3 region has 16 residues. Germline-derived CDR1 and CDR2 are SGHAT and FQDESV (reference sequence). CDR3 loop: CASRETAQLRRTEAFF. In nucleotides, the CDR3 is TGTGCCAGCAGGGAGACAGCACAACTTCGGCGCACTGAAGCTTTCTTT.

CDR3 sequence reads: CASKTDRGSEKLFF. The CDR3 DNA is TGTGCCAGTAAAACGGACAGGGGATCTGAAAAACTGTTTTTT. The chain is built from TRBV6-5 and TRBJ1-4; TRBD1 matches 9 bases. Losses at the gene ends were 9 bases for V and 7 bases for J; bases not matched to a gene: 9. Germline loops: CDR1 MNHEY, CDR2 SVGAGI. The CDR3 loop spans 14 amino acids.

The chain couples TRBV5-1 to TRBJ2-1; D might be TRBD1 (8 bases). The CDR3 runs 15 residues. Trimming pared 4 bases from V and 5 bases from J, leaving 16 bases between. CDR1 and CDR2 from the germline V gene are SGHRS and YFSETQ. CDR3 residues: CASSDTGGDHNEQFF. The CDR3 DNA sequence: TGCGCCAGCAGCGACACAGGGGGGGATCACAATGAGCAGTTCTTC.

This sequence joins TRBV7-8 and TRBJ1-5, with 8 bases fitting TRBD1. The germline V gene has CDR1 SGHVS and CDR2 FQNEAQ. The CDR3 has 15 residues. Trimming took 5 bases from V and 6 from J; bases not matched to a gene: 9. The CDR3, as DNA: TGTGCCAGCAGCGCCTCCCAGGGGGCGGGTCAGCCCCAGCATTTT. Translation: CASSASQGAGQPQHF.

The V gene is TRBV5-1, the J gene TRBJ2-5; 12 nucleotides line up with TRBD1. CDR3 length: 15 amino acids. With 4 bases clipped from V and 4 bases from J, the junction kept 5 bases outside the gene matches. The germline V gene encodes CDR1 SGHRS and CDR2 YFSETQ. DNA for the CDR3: TGCGCCAGCAGCCCCCGGGACAGGGGGCGAGAGACCCAGTACTTC. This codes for CASSPRDRGRETQYF.

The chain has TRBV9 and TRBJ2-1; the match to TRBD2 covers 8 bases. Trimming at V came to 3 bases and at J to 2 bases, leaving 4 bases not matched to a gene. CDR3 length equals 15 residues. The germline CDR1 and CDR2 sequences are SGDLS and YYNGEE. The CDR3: CASSGLGGAYNEQFF. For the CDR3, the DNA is TGTGCCAGCAGCGGCCTCGGGGGGGCCTACAATGAGCAGTTCTTC.

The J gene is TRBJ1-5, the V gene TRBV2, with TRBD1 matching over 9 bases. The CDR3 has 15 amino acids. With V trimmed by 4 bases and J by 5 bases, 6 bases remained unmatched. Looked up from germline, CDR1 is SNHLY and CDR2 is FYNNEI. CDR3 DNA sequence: TGTGCCAGCAGTGCTAACAGGGGGCGCGATCAGCCCCAGCATTTT. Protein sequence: CASSANRGRDQPQHF.

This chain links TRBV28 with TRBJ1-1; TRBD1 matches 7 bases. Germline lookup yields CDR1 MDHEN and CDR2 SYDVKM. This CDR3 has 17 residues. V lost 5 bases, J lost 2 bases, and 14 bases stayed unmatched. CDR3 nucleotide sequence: TGTGCCAGCAGTCCTCCCCCATGGACAGGATTCAACACTGAAGCTTTCTTT. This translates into CASSPPPWTGFNTEAFF.

CDR3: CASSPQGYNEQFF. DNA for the CDR3: TGTGCCAGCAGCCCCCAGGGGTACAATGAGCAGTTCTTC. The chain recombines TRBV7-9 with TRBJ2-1, with D perhaps TRBD1 (6 bases). V lost 5 bases to trimming and J lost 4 bases, with 9 bases between them. This CDR3 region has 13 residues. Germline CDR1 is SEHNR and CDR2 is FQNEAQ (reference sequence). Looking up the rest from reference TRBV7-9 and TRBJ2-1 gives the full variable domain: DTGVSQNPRHKITKRGQNVTFRCDPISEHNRLYWYRQTLGQGPEFLTYFQNEAQLEKSRLLSDRFSAERPKGSFSTLEIQRTEQGDSAMYLCASSPQGYNEQFFGPGTRLTVL.

In nucleotides, the CDR3 is TGTGCCAGCAGCCTAACTAGCGGGGGAGGGAATGAGCAGTTCTTC. Translating it yields CASSLTSGGGNEQFF. The chain combines TRBV9 with TRBJ2-1; TRBD2 agrees at 11 bases. Germline CDR1 is SGDLS and CDR2 is YYNGEE. J gave up 7 bases and V 4 bases, and 7 bases lay outside the gene matches. The CDR3 extends over 15 amino acids. The full variable domain, its missing parts supplied by reference TRBV9 and TRBJ2-1, is DSGVTQTPKHLITATGQRVTLRCSPRSGDLSVYWYQQSLDQGLQFLIQYYNGEERAKGNILERFSAQQFPDLHSELNLSSLELGDSALYFCASSLTSGGGNEQFFGPGTRLTVL.

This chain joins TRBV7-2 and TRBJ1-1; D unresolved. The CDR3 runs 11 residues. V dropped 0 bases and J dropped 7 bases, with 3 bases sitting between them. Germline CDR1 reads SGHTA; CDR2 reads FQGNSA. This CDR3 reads CASSLAFEAFF. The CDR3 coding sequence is TGTGCCAGCAGCTTAGCCTTTGAAGCTTTCTTT.

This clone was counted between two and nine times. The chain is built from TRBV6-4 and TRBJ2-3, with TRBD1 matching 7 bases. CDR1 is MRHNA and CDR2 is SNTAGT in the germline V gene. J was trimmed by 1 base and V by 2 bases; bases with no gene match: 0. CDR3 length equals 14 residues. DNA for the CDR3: TGTGCCAGCAGTGACGGACAGGGCACAGATACGCAGTATTTT. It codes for CASSDGQGTDTQYF.

Here the CDR3 reads CASRINSNQPQHF. The CDR3 DNA follows: TGTGCCAGCAGAATCAATAGCAATCAGCCCCAGCATTTT. The chain uses TRBV6-1 and TRBJ1-5; D is undetermined. The CDR3 consists of 13 residues. Trimming left V 6 bases short and J 0 bases short, with 6 bases between. Per germline, CDR1 MNHNS and CDR2 SASEGT.

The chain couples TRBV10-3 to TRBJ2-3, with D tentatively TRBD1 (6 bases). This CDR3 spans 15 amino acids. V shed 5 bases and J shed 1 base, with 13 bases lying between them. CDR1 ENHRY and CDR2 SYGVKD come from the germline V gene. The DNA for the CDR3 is TGTGCCATCAGTCAGGACAGTTCGGGCACAGATACGCAGTATTTT. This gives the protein CAISQDSSGTDTQYF.

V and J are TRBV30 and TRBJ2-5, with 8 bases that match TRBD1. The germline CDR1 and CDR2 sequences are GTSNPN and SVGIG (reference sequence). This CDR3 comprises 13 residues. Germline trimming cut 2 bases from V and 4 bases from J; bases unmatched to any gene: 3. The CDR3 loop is CAWSFRGPETQYF. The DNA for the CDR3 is TGTGCCTGGAGTTTCAGGGGGCCAGAGACCCAGTACTTC.

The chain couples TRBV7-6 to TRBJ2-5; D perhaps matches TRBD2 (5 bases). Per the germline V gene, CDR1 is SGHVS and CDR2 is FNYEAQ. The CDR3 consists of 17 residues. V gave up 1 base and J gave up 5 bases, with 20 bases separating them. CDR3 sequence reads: CASSLEVAAAELETQYF. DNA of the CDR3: TGTGCCAGCAGCTTAGAGGTTGCGGCAGCGGAATTGGAGACCCAGTACTTC.

The CDR3 nucleotides read TGTGCCAGCAGCAAGACAGGGGAAGACACTGAAGCTTTCTTT. Amino acids: CASSKTGEDTEAFF. The chain links TRBV7-3 to TRBJ1-1; 8 bases align to TRBD1. V dropped 5 bases and J dropped 3; count of bases not matched to a gene: 5. CDR1 SGHTA and CDR2 FQGTGA come from the germline V gene. The CDR3 is made up of 14 amino acids.

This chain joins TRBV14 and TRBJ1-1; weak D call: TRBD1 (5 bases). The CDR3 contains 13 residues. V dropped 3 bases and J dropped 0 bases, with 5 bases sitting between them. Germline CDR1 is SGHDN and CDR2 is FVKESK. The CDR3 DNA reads TGTGCCAGCAGCCAGACAGTGAACACTGAAGCTTTCTTT. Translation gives CASSQTVNTEAFF.

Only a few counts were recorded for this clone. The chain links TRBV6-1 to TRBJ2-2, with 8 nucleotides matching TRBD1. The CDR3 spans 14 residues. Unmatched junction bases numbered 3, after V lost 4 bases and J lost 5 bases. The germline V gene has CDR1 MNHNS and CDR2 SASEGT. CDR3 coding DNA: TGTGCCAGCAGTGCCCGACAGGGGACCGGGGAGCTGTTTTTT. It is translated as CASSARQGTGELFF.

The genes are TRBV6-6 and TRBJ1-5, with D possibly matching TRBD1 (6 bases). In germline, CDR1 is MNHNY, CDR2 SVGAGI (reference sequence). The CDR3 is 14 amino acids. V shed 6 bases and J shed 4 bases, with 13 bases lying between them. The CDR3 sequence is CASRWIQGNQPQHF. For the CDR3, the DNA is TGTGCCAGCAGATGGATCCAGGGGAATCAGCCCCAGCATTTT.

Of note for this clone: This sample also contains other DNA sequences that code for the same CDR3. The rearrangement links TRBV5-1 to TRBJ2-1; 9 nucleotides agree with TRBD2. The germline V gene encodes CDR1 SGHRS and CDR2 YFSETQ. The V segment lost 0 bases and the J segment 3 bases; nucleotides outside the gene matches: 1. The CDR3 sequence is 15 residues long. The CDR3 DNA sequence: TGCGCCAGCAGCTTGGGACTAGCGGACTACAATGAGCAGTTCTTC. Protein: CASSLGLADYNEQFF.

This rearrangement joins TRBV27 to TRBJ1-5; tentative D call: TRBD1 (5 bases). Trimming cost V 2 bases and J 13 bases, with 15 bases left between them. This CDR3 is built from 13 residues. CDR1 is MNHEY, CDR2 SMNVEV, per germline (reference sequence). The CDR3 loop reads CASSLKGASHQHF. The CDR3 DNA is TGTGCCAGCAGTTTAAAAGGGGCGTCCCATCAGCATTTT.